Described below is a single T cell receptor beta chain sequence and its context. This clone was counted once. Which antigen it targets is not known. Within one base of it there is no much larger clone, and no base qualities were kept. TCRbeta CDR3 regions were amplified from genomic DNA by means of the immunoSEQ Assay, a bias-controlled multiplex PCR. Per the original workflow: The number of nucleated cells in each sample was estimated from the amplification of reference gene primers within the assay. Sequence reads were collapsed and filtered to measure the absolute abundance of every unique TCRbeta CDR3 rearrangement. Productive Simpson clonality was computed per sample as the square root of Simpson's diversity index over productive rearrangements. TCRdb retrieved this table from immuneACCESS and kept in-frame rearrangements only. Not all clones are present; in checked studies, unresolved V genes account for under half, and no reason is known for the remainder. V, J and clone size are taken as reported in that table, and D and trimming were inferred from the DNA itself. The sample table contains fewer than 250,000 clones; only one count was recorded for about 85% of them. 0.72% of the sample goes to the ten largest clones.

Each collaborating institution followed its own protocols to collect whole blood in K2EDTA tubes. For TCRbeta analysis, collaborators shipped samples as frozen whole blood, isolated PBMCs, or DNA extracted from either of those sample types. The sample comes from a study of blood T cell repertoires in COVID-19 (dated by TCRdb to the early 2020s). For the study in its entirety: Samples from collaborators originated in the United States, Italy and Spain and spanned both the acute and convalescent phases of COVID-19. Samples were obtained from the ongoing ImmuneRACE study (first 160 participants) and from about 1,300 subjects provided by 6 global collaborators. Where available, HLA class I and class II types were taken from metadata supplied by the sample provider and were not determined by assay-based typing. Subjects who had been exposed to COVID-19, were actively infected with it, or had recovered from it provided the deeply sampled blood TCRbeta repertoires that made up the dataset. The prospective study material was composed of cDNA or gDNA derived from T cells, B-cell-depleted T cells, or PBMCs. A de-identified subject ID, COVID-19 status, age in years and sex were almost always included in the sample metadata. The repertoires were made available in a free public database intended to serve as a resource for research on the immune response to SARS-CoV-2.

CDR3 length: 14 amino acids, cysteine to phenylalanine. The DNA shown is the 42-base CDR3, in frame from base 1. The CDR1 and CDR2 encoded by the germline V gene (reference sequence) are LNHDA and SQIVND. Trimming removed 4 bases from V and 1 base from J; the gene matches leave 0 bases unexplained. Summary of the overall study and its limitations: The amount of clinical and demographic metadata varied by source and participant and was provided uncurated.

Here the chain combines TRBV19 and TRBJ2-7; 11 nucleotides in the junction match TRBD2. The specimen was peripheral blood. This TCR came from a man aged 40-49 years with acute or convalescent COVID-19. The CDR3 corresponds to CASSRLAGSYEQYF. In nucleotides, the sequence is TGTGCCAGTAGTAGACTAGCGGGGTCCTACGAGCAGTACTTC.